This T cell receptor (beta chain) was retrieved from a study of technical replicates of blood from a few donors. Sequencing used immunoSEQ multiplex PCR; TCRdb keeps in-frame clones, though not all of them. The repertoire has roughly 60,000 clones, about 95% of them found once; the top ten carry around 2.9%. This clonotype was obtained from a human donor in good health. Some clones in this sample may be carry-over from other donors' samples. Sequenced material: PBMCs.

CDR3 coding DNA: TGTGCCTCAGCCATCTCCGGGACTTTGGAGACCCAGTACTTC. It codes for CASAISGTLETQYF. The gene calls are TRBV7-6 and TRBJ2-5; possible D gene TRBD2, 6 bases. Deletions cut 11 bases from V and 5 bases from J, with 21 bases between. There are 14 residues in the CDR3. Germline V lookup: CDR1 SGHVS, CDR2 FNYEAQ.